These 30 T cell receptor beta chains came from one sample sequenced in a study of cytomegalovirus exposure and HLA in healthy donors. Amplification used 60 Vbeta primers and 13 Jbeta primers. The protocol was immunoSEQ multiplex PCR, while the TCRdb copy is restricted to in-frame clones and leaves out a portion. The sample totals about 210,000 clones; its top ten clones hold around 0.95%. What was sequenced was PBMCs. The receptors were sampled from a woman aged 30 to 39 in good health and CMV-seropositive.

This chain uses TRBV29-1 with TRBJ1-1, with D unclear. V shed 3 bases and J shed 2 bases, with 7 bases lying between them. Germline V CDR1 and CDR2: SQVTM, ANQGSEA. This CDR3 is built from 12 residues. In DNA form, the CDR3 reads TGCAGCGTTGATGCCCTAAACACTGAAGCTTTCTTT. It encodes CSVDALNTEAFF.

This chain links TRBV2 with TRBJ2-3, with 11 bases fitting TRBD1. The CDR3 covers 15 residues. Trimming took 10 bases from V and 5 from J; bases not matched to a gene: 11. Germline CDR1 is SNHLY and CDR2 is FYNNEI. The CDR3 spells CAIDFLGQGEDTQYF. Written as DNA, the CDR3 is TGTGCCATAGACTTCCTGGGACAGGGGGAAGATACGCAGTATTTT.

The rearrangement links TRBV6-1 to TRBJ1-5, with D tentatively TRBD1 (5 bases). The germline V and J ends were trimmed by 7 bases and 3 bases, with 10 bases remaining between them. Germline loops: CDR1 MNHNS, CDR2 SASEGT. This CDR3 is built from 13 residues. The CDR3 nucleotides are TGTGCCAGCACAGGGCTCACCAATCAGCCCCAGCATTTT. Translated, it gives CASTGLTNQPQHF.

The CDR3 nucleotides read TGTGCCAGCAGCTGGAGTTCGGGACAGGAGACATATGGCTACACCTTC. Protein: CASSWSSGQETYGYTF. The chain links TRBV11-3 to TRBJ1-2; 8 positions match TRBD1. This CDR3 region has 16 residues. V was pared by 4 bases and J by 5 bases, with 12 bases of the junction left unmatched. The germline gives CDR1 SGHNT, CDR2 YENEEA.

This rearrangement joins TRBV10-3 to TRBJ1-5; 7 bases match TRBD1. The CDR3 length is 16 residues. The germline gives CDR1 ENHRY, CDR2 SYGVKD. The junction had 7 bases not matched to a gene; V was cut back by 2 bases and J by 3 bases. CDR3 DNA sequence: TGTGCCATCAGTGAGAGGTCAGGGGGAAACAATCAGCCCCAGCATTTT. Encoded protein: CAISERSGGNNQPQHF.

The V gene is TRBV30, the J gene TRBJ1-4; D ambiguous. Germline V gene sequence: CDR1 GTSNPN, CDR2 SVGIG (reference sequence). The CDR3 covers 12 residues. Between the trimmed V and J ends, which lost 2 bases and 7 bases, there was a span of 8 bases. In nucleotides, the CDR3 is TGTGCCTGGAGTCGTCGGGGTGAAAAACTGTTTTTT. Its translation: CAWSRRGEKLFF.

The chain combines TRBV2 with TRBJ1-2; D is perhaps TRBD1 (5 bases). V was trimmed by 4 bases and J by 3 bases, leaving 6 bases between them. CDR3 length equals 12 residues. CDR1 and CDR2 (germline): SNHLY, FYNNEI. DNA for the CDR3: TGTGCCAGCAGTGCCAGGGACTATGGCTACACCTTC. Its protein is CASSARDYGYTF.

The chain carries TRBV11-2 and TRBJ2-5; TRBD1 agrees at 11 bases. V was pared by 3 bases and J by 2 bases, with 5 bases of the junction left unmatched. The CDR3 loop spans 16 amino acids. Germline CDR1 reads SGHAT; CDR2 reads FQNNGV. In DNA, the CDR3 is TGTGCCAGCAGCTTCGTGGGACAGGGGGTTCAAGAGACCCAGTACTTC. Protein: CASSFVGQGVQETQYF. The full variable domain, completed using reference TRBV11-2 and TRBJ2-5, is EAGVAQSPRYKIIEKRQSVAFWCNPISGHATLYWYQQILGQGPKLLIQFQNNGVVDDSQLPKDRFSAERLKGVDSTLKIQPAKLEDSAVYLCASSFVGQGVQETQYFGPGTRLLVL.

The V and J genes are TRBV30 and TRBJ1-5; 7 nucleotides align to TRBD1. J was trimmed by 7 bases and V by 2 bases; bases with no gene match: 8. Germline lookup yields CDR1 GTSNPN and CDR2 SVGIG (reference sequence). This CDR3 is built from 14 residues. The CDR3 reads CAWSIDRAGQPQHF. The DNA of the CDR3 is TGTGCCTGGAGTATAGACAGGGCTGGGCAGCCCCAGCATTTT.

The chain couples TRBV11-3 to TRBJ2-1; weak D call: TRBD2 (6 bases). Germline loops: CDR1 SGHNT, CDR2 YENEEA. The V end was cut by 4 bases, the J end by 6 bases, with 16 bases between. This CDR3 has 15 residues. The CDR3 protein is CASSSRGTAGNEQFF. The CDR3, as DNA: TGTGCCAGCAGCTCCCGCGGGACGGCGGGCAATGAGCAGTTCTTC. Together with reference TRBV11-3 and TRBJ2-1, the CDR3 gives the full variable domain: EAGVVQSPRYKIIEKKQPVAFWCNPISGHNTLYWYLQNLGQGPELLIRYENEEAVDDSQLPKDRFSAERLKGVDSTLKIQPAELGDSAVYLCASSSRGTAGNEQFFGPGTRLTVL.

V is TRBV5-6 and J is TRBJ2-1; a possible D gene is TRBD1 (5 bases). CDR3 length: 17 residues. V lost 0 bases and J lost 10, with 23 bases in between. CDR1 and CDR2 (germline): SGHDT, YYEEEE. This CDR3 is CASSLGGLRELPLEQFF. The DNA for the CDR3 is TGTGCCAGCAGCTTGGGAGGCCTCAGGGAATTACCTCTCGAGCAGTTCTTC.

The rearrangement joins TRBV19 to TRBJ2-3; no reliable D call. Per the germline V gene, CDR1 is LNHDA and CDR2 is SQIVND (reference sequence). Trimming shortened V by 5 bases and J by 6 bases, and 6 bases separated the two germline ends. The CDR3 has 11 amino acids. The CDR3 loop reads CASSSGDTQYF. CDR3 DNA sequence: TGTGCCAGTAGTTCCGGGGATACGCAGTATTTT.

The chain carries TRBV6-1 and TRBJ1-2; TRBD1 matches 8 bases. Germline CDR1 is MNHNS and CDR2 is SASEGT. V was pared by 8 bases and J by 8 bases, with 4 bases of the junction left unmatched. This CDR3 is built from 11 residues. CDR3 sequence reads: CASEQGGGYTF. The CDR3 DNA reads TGTGCCAGCGAACAGGGGGGGGGCTACACCTTC.

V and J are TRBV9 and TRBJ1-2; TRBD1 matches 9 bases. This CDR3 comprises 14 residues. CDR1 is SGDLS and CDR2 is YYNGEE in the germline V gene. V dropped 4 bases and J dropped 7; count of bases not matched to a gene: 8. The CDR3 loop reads CASSSPTGGSGYTF. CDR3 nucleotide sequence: TGTGCCAGCAGCTCCCCGACAGGGGGAAGTGGCTACACCTTC. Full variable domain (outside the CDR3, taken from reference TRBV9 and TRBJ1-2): DSGVTQTPKHLITATGQRVTLRCSPRSGDLSVYWYQQSLDQGLQFLIQYYNGEERAKGNILERFSAQQFPDLHSELNLSSLELGDSALYFCASSSPTGGSGYTFGSGTRLTVV.

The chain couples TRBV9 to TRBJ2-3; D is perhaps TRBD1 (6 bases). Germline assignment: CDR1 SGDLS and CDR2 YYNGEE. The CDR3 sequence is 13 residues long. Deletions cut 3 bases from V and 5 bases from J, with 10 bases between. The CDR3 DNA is TGTGCCAGCAGCGATACAGGGAAAGATACGCAGTATTTT. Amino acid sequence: CASSDTGKDTQYF.

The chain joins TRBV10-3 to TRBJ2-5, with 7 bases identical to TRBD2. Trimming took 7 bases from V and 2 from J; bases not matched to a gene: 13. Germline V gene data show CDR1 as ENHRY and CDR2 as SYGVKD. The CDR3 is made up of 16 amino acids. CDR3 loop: CAIMARCLAVQETQYF. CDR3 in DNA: TGTGCCATCATGGCTCGCTGCCTAGCGGTTCAAGAGACCCAGTACTTC.

CDR3 amino acids: CASSSGQGDQPQHF. The CDR3, as DNA: TGTGCCAGCAGTTCAGGACAGGGGGATCAGCCCCAGCATTTT. The chain couples TRBV27 to TRBJ1-5; TRBD1 agrees at 10 bases. The CDR3 spans 14 residues. J lost 5 bases, V lost 4 bases, and 2 bases had no gene match. Per germline, CDR1 MNHEY and CDR2 SMNVEV (reference sequence).

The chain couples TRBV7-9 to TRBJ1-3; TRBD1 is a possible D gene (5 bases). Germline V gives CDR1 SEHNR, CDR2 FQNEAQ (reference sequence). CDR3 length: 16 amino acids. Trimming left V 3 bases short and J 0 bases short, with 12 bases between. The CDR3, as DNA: TGTGCCAGCAGCTTGCTGGGGGGAAGCTCTGGAAACACCATATATTTT. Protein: CASSLLGGSSGNTIYF.

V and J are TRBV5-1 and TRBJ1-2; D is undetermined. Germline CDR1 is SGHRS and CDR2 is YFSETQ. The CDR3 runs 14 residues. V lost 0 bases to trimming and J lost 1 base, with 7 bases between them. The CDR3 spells CASSLGQDNYGYTF. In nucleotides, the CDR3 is TGCGCCAGCAGCTTGGGGCAGGATAACTATGGCTACACCTTC.

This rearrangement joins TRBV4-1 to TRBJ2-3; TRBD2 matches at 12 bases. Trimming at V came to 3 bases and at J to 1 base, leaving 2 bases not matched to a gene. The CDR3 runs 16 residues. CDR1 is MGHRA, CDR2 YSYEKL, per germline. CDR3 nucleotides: TGCGCCAGCAGCCAGAGACTAGCGGGAGGCACAGATACGCAGTATTTT. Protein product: CASSQRLAGGTDTQYF.

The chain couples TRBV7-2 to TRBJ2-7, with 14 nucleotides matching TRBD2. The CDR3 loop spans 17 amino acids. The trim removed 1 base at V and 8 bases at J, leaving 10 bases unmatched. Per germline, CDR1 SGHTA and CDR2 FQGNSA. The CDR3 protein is CASSLEVGTSGRTKQYF. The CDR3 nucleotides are TGTGCCAGCAGCTTAGAAGTTGGGACTAGCGGGAGAACCAAGCAGTACTTC.

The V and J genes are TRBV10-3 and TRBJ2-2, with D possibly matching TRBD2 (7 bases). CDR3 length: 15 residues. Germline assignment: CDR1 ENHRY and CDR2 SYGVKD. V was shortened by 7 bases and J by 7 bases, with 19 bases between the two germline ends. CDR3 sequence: CAIIAGDSGVGELFF. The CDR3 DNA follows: TGTGCCATCATTGCGGGGGATTCAGGGGTCGGGGAGCTGTTTTTT.

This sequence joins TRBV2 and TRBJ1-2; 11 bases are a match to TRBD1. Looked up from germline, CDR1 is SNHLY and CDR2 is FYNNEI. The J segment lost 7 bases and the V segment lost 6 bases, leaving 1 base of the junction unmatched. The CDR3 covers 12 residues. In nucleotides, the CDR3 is TGTGCCAGCAGGGACAGGGGGCCTGGCTACACCTTC. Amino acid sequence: CASRDRGPGYTF. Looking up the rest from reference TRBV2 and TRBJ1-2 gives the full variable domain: EPEVTQTPSHQVTQMGQEVILRCVPISNHLYFYWYRQILGQKVEFLVSFYNNEISEKSEIFDDQFSVERPDGSNFTLKIRSTKLEDSAMYFCASRDRGPGYTFGSGTRLTVV.

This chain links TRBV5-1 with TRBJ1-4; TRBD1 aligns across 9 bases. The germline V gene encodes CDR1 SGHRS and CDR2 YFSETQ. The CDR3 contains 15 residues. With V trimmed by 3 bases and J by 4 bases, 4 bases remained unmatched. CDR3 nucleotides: TGCGCCAGCAGCTCACAGGGGGCTTATAATGAAAAACTGTTTTTT. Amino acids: CASSSQGAYNEKLFF.

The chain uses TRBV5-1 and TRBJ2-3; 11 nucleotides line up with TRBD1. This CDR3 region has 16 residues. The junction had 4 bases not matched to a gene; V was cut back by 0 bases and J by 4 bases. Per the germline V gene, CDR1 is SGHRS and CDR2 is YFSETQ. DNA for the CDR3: TGCGCCAGCAGCTTGGCGGACAGGGGGCCTGCAGATACGCAGTATTTT. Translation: CASSLADRGPADTQYF. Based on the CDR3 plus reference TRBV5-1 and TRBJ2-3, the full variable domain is KAGVTQTPRYLIKTRGQQVTLSCSPISGHRSVSWYQQTPGQGLQFLFEYFSETQRNKGNFPGRFSGRQFSNSRSEMNVSTLELGDSALYLCASSLADRGPADTQYFGPGTRLTVL.

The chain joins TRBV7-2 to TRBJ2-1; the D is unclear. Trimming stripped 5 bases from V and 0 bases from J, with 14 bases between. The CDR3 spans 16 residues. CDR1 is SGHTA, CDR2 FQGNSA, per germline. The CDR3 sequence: CASSPASVLSYNEQFF. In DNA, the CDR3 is TGTGCCAGCAGCCCCGCTTCGGTCCTCTCCTACAATGAGCAGTTCTTC.

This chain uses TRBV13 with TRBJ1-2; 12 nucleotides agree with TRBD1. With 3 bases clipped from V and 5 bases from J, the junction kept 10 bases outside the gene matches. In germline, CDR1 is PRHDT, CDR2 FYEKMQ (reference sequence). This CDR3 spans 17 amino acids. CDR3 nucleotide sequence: TGTGCCAGCAGCTTGCCTGGGGACAGGGGGCAGTTATATGGCTACACCTTC. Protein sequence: CASSLPGDRGQLYGYTF.

The CDR3 nucleotides read TGCGCCAGCAGCCAAGGGCTAGCGGGGGGGACGCACTACGAGCAGTACTTC. Residues: CASSQGLAGGTHYEQYF. V usage is TRBV4-1 and J usage is TRBJ2-7, with 12 bases that match TRBD2. V shed 1 base and J 3 bases; nucleotides not matched to a gene: 7. The germline CDR1 and CDR2 sequences are MGHRA and YSYEKL. The length of the CDR3 is 17 residues.

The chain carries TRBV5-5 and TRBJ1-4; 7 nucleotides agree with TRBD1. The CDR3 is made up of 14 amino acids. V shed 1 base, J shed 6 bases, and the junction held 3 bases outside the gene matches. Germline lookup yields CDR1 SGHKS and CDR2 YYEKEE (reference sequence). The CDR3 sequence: CASSLQGVDEKLFF. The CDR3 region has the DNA TGTGCCAGCAGCTTGCAGGGGGTGGATGAAAAACTGTTTTTT.

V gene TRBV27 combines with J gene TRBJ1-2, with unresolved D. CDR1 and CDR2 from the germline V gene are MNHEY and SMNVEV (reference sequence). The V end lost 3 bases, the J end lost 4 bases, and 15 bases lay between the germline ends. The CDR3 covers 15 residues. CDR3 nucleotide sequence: TGTGCCAGCAGTTTTGTTGGGGATCGGGGCTATGGCTACACCTTC. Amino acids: CASSFVGDRGYGYTF.